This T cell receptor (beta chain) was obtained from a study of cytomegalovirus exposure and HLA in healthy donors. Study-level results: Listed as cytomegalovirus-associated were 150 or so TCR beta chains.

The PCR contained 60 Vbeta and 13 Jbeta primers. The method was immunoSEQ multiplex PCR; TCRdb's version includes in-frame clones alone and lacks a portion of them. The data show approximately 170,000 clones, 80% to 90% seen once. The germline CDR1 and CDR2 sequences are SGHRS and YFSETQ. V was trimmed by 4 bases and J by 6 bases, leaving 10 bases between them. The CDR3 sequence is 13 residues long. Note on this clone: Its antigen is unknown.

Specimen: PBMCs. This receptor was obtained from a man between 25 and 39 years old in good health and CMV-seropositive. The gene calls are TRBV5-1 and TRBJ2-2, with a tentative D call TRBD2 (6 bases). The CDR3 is CASSLGSPGELFF. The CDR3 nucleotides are TGCGCCAGCAGCCTCGGGAGTCCCGGGGAGCTGTTTTTT.